Reported below is one T cell receptor beta chain. The number of samples from each patient was between 1 and 8, taken pretreatment and on-treatment. Here immunoSEQ multiplex PCR was the method, and the copy in TCRdb shows in-frame clones only, minus some. The sample lists some 97,000 clones; roughly nine tenths were seen once. The sample originates from a study of PD-L1 blockade in urothelial cancer. Trimming shortened V by 3 bases and J by 0 bases, and 12 bases separated the two germline ends. The CDR3 has 15 residues. CDR1 MGHDK and CDR2 SYGVNS come from the germline V gene. This chain links TRBV25-1 with TRBJ2-7; TRBD2 is a possible D gene (5 bases). This sample comprised PBMCs, obtained around atezolizumab (anti-PD-L1) treatment. The receptor was derived from a woman aged 80 or over with urothelial cancer. CDR3 in DNA: TGTGCCAGCAGTGATCCCCGGGAACGCTCCTACGAGCAGTACTTC. This translates into CASSDPRERSYEQYF.